This TCR beta chain came from a study of CD8+CD57+ T cells in acquired aplastic anemia. On the study more broadly: Sorted CD4+ and CD8+ cells yielded DNA averaging about 2.9 ug. Findings and caveats of the study: The study found no significant CD8+ Simpson's diversity difference between patients and controls.

This clonotype was seen more than once but under ten times. Its specificity is unknown. Sequencing involved patients with CD8+CD57+ cell expansion previously shown by flow cytometry. Researchers used genomic DNA as the template to profile TCR beta VDJ and CDR3. TCRdb itself ran the reads through MiXCR, one entry per CDR3 protein. The table includes more than 250,000 distinct CDR3 sequences, roughly 82% detected once. This CDR3 is 12 amino acids long. V lost 3 bases, J lost 7 bases, and 8 bases lay in between. Germline CDR1 SGDLS, CDR2 YYNGEE. The material sequenced was sorted CD4+, CD8+, or CD8+CD57+ T cells (not recorded which) from PBMCs. This TCR was recovered from a human donor with aplastic anemia. The rearrangement joins TRBV9 to TRBJ2-4; D possibly corresponds to TRBD1 (5 bases). This chain's CDR3 is CASSGAGNIQYF. CDR3 DNA: TGTGCCAGCAGCGGGGCAGGGAACATTCAGTACTTC.